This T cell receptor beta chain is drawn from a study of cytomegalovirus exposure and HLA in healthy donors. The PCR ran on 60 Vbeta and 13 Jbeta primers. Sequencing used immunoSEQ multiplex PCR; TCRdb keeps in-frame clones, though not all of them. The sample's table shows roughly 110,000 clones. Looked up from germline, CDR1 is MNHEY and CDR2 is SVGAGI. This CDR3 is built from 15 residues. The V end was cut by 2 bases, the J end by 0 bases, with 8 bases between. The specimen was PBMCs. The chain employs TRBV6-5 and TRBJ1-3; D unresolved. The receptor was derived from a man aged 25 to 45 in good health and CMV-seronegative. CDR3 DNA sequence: TGTGCCAGCAGTTACGCCGAGTACTCTGGAAACACCATATATTTT. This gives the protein CASSYAEYSGNTIYF.